The clone carrying this TCR beta chain was recorded only once. Its antigen is still unknown. Trimming removed 6 bases from V and 8 bases from J, with 23 bases in between. The CDR3 loop spans 16 amino acids. CDR1 and CDR2 (germline): SEHNR, FQNEAQ (reference sequence). Generated by immunoSEQ multiplex PCR, the TCRdb table keeps only in-frame clones and is missing some. The sample lists a few hundred thousand clones; 80% to 90% were seen once. The treatment is: around 19 received Ad26.COV2.S at low or high dose, single or two shots; 5 received placebo; per-sample allocation not given. Day 63 following the first vaccine or placebo injection was when the samples were taken. The data originate from a study of Ad26.COV2.S vaccination and SARS-CoV-2 variants. Study summary: The trial was COV1001 and the donor's arm was Ad26.COV2.S. Once or twice, 56 days apart, Ad26.COV2.S was delivered intramuscularly. Study-wide findings and caveats: Substantial response breadth was reportedly seen for spike-specific CD8+ and CD4+ T cells after vaccination. Placebo recipients trailed vaccine recipients in spike-specific TCR breadth.

V is TRBV7-9 and J is TRBJ2-1, with D perhaps TRBD1 (6 bases). The clonotype comes from a person aged 18-60 years who received the Ad26.COV2.S COVID-19 vaccine or a placebo. The specimen comprised peripheral blood, sampled in a trial of Ad26.COV2.S vaccine versus placebo. The DNA for the CDR3 is TGTGCCAGCAGAAATACCGTGGGGGCTTGGTTTGATGAGCAGTTCTTC. Translation: CASRNTVGAWFDEQFF.